A single sample is the source of the 24 T cell receptor beta chains below, sequenced in a study of shared clonotypes between healthy human individuals. Sequenced by immunoSEQ multiplex PCR; TCRdb stores in-frame clones only, minus some. Among fewer than 2.5 million clones, under 95% were seen once, and the ten largest hold 0.36%. Material for sequencing was naive CD4+ T cells from PBMCs. Subset described: CD45RA+ positively selected. Source of these receptors: a man aged 18 to 35 in good health. Some clones in this sample may be carry-over from other donors' samples.

As regards this clone: Other nucleotide sequences from this sample produce the same CDR3. V usage is TRBV5-1 and J usage is TRBJ2-2; D is unclear. Germline lookup yields CDR1 SGHRS and CDR2 YFSETQ. The CDR3 has 13 amino acids. The V and J ends lost 0 bases and 4 bases respectively, with 4 bases between them. CDR3 in amino acids: CASSLGPTGELFF. The CDR3 DNA reads TGCGCCAGCAGCTTGGGGCCCACCGGGGAGCTGTTTTTT.

The V gene is TRBV30, the J gene TRBJ1-5, with TRBD1 matching 8 bases. Per germline, CDR1 GTSNPN and CDR2 SVGIG (reference sequence). Trimming cost V 5 bases and J 10 bases; bases outside gene matches: 16. The CDR3 is 15 residues long. The CDR3 here is CAWPLWTGIIEPQHF. As DNA, the CDR3 is TGTGCCTGGCCTCTTTGGACAGGGATAATCGAACCCCAGCATTTT.

This clone is a singleton in its sample. The chain uses TRBV5-1 and TRBJ2-7; D unresolved. Germline values: CDR1 SGHRS, CDR2 YFSETQ. The CDR3 loop spans 12 amino acids. V was pared by 0 bases and J by 6 bases, with 7 bases between. The CDR3 nucleotides read TGCGCCAGCAGCTTGGCCACGGGCGAGCAGTACTTC. Its protein product is CASSLATGEQYF.

The rearrangement uses TRBV7-9 and TRBJ2-1; D is undetermined. The CDR3 loop spans 12 amino acids. From germline, CDR1 is SEHNR and CDR2 FQNEAQ (reference sequence). V was clipped by 5 bases and J by 6 bases, with 8 bases between them. This CDR3 is CASSPLVNEQFF. CDR3 DNA sequence: TGTGCCAGCAGCCCCCTCGTCAATGAGCAGTTCTTC. Filled out from reference TRBV7-9 and TRBJ2-1, the complete variable domain reads DTGVSQNPRHKITKRGQNVTFRCDPISEHNRLYWYRQTLGQGPEFLTYFQNEAQLEKSRLLSDRFSAERPKGSFSTLEIQRTEQGDSAMYLCASSPLVNEQFFGPGTRLTVL.

The rearrangement uses TRBV28 and TRBJ1-5; possible D gene TRBD1, 6 bases. V was shortened by 7 bases and J by 0 bases, with 16 bases between the two germline ends. The CDR3 extends over 16 amino acids. In germline, CDR1 is MDHEN, CDR2 SYDVKM. The CDR3 loop is CASTQWGAYSNQPQHF. The CDR3 DNA is TGTGCCAGCACCCAATGGGGGGCCTATAGCAATCAGCCCCAGCATTTT.

This chain connects TRBV10-3 to TRBJ2-7, with D possibly being TRBD1 or TRBD2 (5 bases each). V lost 4 bases and J lost 4, with 14 bases in between. Germline CDR1 ENHRY, CDR2 SYGVKD. The CDR3 has 14 residues. The CDR3 protein is CAISAWDATYEQYF. In DNA form, the CDR3 reads TGTGCCATCAGTGCGTGGGACGCGACATACGAGCAGTACTTC.

The J gene is TRBJ2-6, the V gene TRBV19, with 10 bases matching TRBD1. With 3 bases clipped from V and 1 base from J, the junction kept 6 bases outside the gene matches. The germline V gene encodes CDR1 LNHDA and CDR2 SQIVND (reference sequence). The CDR3 extends over 18 amino acids. The CDR3 DNA sequence: TGTGCCAGTAGTATGCGGGACAGGGGCGGGTCTGGGGCCAACGTCCTGACTTTC. The encoded protein is CASSMRDRGGSGANVLTF.

This clone was detected once. The rearrangement links TRBV28 to TRBJ2-1; weak D call: TRBD2 (5 bases). Looked up from germline, CDR1 is MDHEN and CDR2 is SYDVKM. This CDR3 is built from 18 residues. Trimming removed 6 bases at V and 0 bases at J, with 21 bases between. The DNA of the CDR3 is TGTGCCAGCAGGCCCCGGACTTTTACCACAATCTCCTACAATGAGCAGTTCTTC. It yields the protein CASRPRTFTTISYNEQFF.

This chain links TRBV14 with TRBJ2-7, with 8 nucleotides matching TRBD1. From germline, CDR1 is SGHDN and CDR2 FVKESK. The length of the CDR3 is 16 residues. Unmatched junction bases numbered 5, after V lost 1 base and J lost 0 bases. CDR3 protein: CASSQARDRYSYEQYF. DNA for the CDR3: TGTGCCAGCAGCCAAGCGCGGGACAGGTACTCCTACGAGCAGTACTTC.

J is TRBJ2-1 and V is TRBV5-6, with a possible D match to TRBD1 (5 bases). There are 14 residues in the CDR3. CDR1 is SGHDT, CDR2 YYEEEE, per germline. V lost 3 bases to trimming and J lost 1 base, with 8 bases between them. CDR3 nucleotide sequence: TGTGCCAGCAGCTGGGGCGTATCCTACAATGAGCAGTTCTTC. This encodes CASSWGVSYNEQFF.

This sequence joins TRBV2 and TRBJ2-7; no firm D call. V was shortened by 6 bases and J by 0 bases, with 9 bases between the two germline ends. The CDR3 is made up of 13 amino acids. Germline lookup yields CDR1 SNHLY and CDR2 FYNNEI. CDR3 amino acids: CASSQVSSYEQYF. For the CDR3, the DNA is TGTGCCAGCAGCCAAGTGAGCTCCTACGAGCAGTACTTC.

This rearrangement joins TRBV5-1 to TRBJ1-5, with 8 positions matching TRBD1. The CDR3 is made up of 13 amino acids. CDR1 and CDR2 from the germline V gene are SGHRS and YFSETQ. The ends lost 3 bases at V and 8 bases at J; junction bases unmatched: 4. For the CDR3, the DNA is TGCGCCAGCAGCTCAGGGGGCAGAGAGCCCCAGCATTTT. It translates to CASSSGGREPQHF. Full variable domain (remainder filled in from reference TRBV5-1 and TRBJ1-5): KAGVTQTPRYLIKTRGQQVTLSCSPISGHRSVSWYQQTPGQGLQFLFEYFSETQRNKGNFPGRFSGRQFSNSRSEMNVSTLELGDSALYLCASSSGGREPQHFGDGTRLSIL.

V and J are TRBV19 and TRBJ1-2; D remains unclear. Germline CDR1 is LNHDA and CDR2 is SQIVND (reference sequence). Between the trimmed V and J ends, which lost 6 bases and 0 bases, there was a span of 8 bases. The CDR3 runs to 13 residues. The CDR3 DNA reads TGTGCCAGTAGCAGACGTACTAACTATGGCTACACCTTC. This translates into CASSRRTNYGYTF.

In the case of this clone: Other DNA variants within this sample encode the same CDR3. The V and J genes are TRBV7-3 and TRBJ2-1; 12 bases agree with TRBD2. This CDR3 is 15 amino acids long. V shed 2 bases and J 7 bases; nucleotides not matched to a gene: 3. From germline, CDR1 is SGHTA and CDR2 FQGTGA. The CDR3 region is CASSLLAGGPNEQFF. CDR3 DNA: TGTGCCAGCAGCTTACTAGCGGGAGGGCCGAATGAGCAGTTCTTC.

V and J are TRBV18 and TRBJ1-1; D uncertain. The V gene's germline CDR1 is KGHSH and CDR2 LQKENI. The CDR3 spans 15 residues. Trimming stripped 2 bases from V and 1 base from J, with 11 bases between. The CDR3 loop reads CASSPNLGPNTEAFF. CDR3 nucleotide sequence: TGTGCCAGCTCACCAAACCTAGGACCGAACACTGAAGCTTTCTTT.

The chain links TRBV7-9 to TRBJ1-3; D gene ambiguous. The ends were cut back, 2 bases at V and 4 bases at J, with 12 bases in the middle. From germline, CDR1 is SEHNR and CDR2 FQNEAQ (reference sequence). This CDR3 has 15 residues. CDR3 nucleotides: TGTGCCAGCAGCTTATCAGCGGTCTCAGGAAACACCATATATTTT. Translating it yields CASSLSAVSGNTIYF.

Comment on this clone: Other DNA sequences in this sample translate to the same CDR3. The chain combines TRBV30 with TRBJ2-5; the D gene could be TRBD1 or TRBD2 (5 bases each). Deletions cut 0 bases from V and 0 bases from J, with 5 bases between. The CDR3 sequence is 13 residues long. The germline V gene has CDR1 GTSNPN and CDR2 SVGIG (reference sequence). CDR3 sequence: CAWSVGHQETQYF. CDR3 sequence (DNA): TGTGCCTGGAGTGTGGGACACCAAGAGACCCAGTACTTC.

The rearrangement uses TRBV18 and TRBJ2-7, with TRBD2 as a possible D gene (6 bases). This CDR3 comprises 13 residues. Looked up from germline, CDR1 is KGHSH and CDR2 is LQKENI. V shed 6 bases and J shed 6 bases, with 15 bases lying between them. The CDR3 loop is CASSVIGGLEQYF. The CDR3 DNA follows: TGTGCCAGCTCGGTGATCGGAGGGCTCGAGCAGTACTTC.

V and J are TRBV6-7 and TRBJ2-1; TRBD2 agrees at 13 bases. TRBV6-7 is an ORF, with its function uncertain. The CDR3 sequence is 19 residues long. The trim removed 2 bases at V and 5 bases at J, leaving 12 bases unmatched. CDR3 in amino acids: CASSYLGLAGPYGNNEQFF. The CDR3 coding sequence is TGTGCCAGCAGTTACCTGGGACTAGCGGGACCCTATGGCAACAATGAGCAGTTCTTC.

This clone was recorded only once. V and J are TRBV5-5 and TRBJ2-5; D gene ambiguous. The CDR3 is 13 amino acids. Per the germline V gene, CDR1 is SGHKS and CDR2 is YYEKEE (reference sequence). V lost 4 bases and J 4 bases, leaving 11 bases between the germline ends. CDR3 nucleotide sequence: TGTGCCAGCAGCCCGCCCTTTGGAGAGACCCAGTACTTC. Its protein product is CASSPPFGETQYF. The whole variable domain, remainder taken from reference TRBV5-5 and TRBJ2-5, is DAGVTQSPTHLIKTRGQQVTLRCSPISGHKSVSWYQQVLGQGPQFIFQYYEKEERGRGNFPDRFSARQFPNYSSELNVNALLLGDSALYLCASSPPFGETQYFGPGTRLLVL.

The chain joins TRBV5-6 to TRBJ1-2; 7 nucleotides align to TRBD1. Germline assignment: CDR1 SGHDT and CDR2 YYEEEE. The CDR3 length is 13 residues. J gave up 3 bases and V 4 bases, and 3 bases lay outside the gene matches. As DNA, the CDR3 is TGTGCCAGCAGCCACGACAGGGACTATGGCTACACCTTC. Protein product: CASSHDRDYGYTF.

The rearrangement joins TRBV5-6 to TRBJ1-1; D is undetermined. V was pared by 4 bases and J by 6 bases, with 13 bases between. The CDR3 has 13 amino acids. Germline V CDR1 and CDR2: SGHDT, YYEEEE. CDR3 protein: CASSPLYVAEAFF. The CDR3 DNA reads as TGTGCCAGCAGCCCCCTGTATGTGGCTGAAGCTTTCTTT. Full variable domain (missing parts from reference TRBV5-6 and TRBJ1-1): DAGVTQSPTHLIKTRGQQVTLRCSPKSGHDTVSWYQQALGQGPQFIFQYYEEEERQRGNFPDRFSGHQFPNYSSELNVNALLLGDSALYLCASSPLYVAEAFFGQGTRLTVV.

Worth noting for this clone: Other DNA sequences of this sample code for an identical CDR3. This chain uses TRBV5-1 with TRBJ2-1; 10 nucleotides match TRBD2. The junction had 3 bases not matched to a gene; V was cut back by 0 bases and J by 0 bases. CDR3 length: 17 amino acids. Germline V gene lookup returns CDR1 SGHRS and CDR2 YFSETQ. The chain's CDR3 is CASSLVASGSSYNEQFF. DNA of the CDR3: TGCGCCAGCAGCTTGGTAGCTAGCGGGAGCTCCTACAATGAGCAGTTCTTC.

The chain uses TRBV5-1 and TRBJ2-3, with a possible D match to TRBD2 (5 bases). The V gene's germline CDR1 is SGHRS and CDR2 YFSETQ. V lost 5 bases and J 0 bases, leaving 10 bases between the germline ends. CDR3 length: 14 amino acids. The CDR3, as DNA: TGCGCCAGCAGGGAACTAGGCAGCACAGATACGCAGTATTTT. Its translation is CASRELGSTDTQYF.